Each of the 26 T cell receptor beta chains below was sequenced from the same sample in a study of identical twins. Each CDR3 protein gets one entry after TCRdb re-called the 5' RACE reads with MiXCR. The repertoire holds about 530,000 distinct CDR3 sequences, with roughly 15% as singletons. These records were also assigned to another study, of yellow fever vaccine responses in identical twins.

The sequenced material came from CD4+ T cells sorted from blood. These receptor sequences come from a woman between 18 and 30 years old in good health.

This clonotype was counted a few times. The chain employs TRBV2 and TRBJ1-2; maybe TRBD1 (5 bases). The germline V gene has CDR1 SNHLY and CDR2 FYNNEI. V was pared by 6 bases and J by 8 bases, with 19 bases between. The CDR3 consists of 14 residues. CDR3 sequence (DNA): TGTGCCAGCAGGGAAAAGGGACTAACGGTCGGCTACACCTTC. Translation gives CASREKGLTVGYTF. Drawing the rest from reference TRBV2 and TRBJ1-2, the complete variable domain is EPEVTQTPSHQVTQMGQEVILRCVPISNHLYFYWYRQILGQKVEFLVSFYNNEISEKSEIFDDQFSVERPDGSNFTLKIRSTKLEDSAMYFCASREKGLTVGYTFGSGTRLTVV.

The chain couples TRBV7-9 to TRBJ2-7, with unresolved D. CDR3 length: 16 residues. Per germline, CDR1 SEHNR and CDR2 FQNEAQ (reference sequence). V was cut by 1 base and J by 3 bases, with 16 bases left in between. For the CDR3, the DNA is TGTGCCAGCAGCTTAGTGCCTATAGGCGTCGGCTACGAGCAGTACGTC. Translating gives CASSLVPIGVGYEQYV.

The sample holds a few counts of this clonotype. The chain is built from TRBV12-3 or TRBV12-4 and TRBJ2-2; TRBD2 aligns across 9 bases. There are 14 residues in the CDR3. V shed 6 bases and J 5 bases; nucleotides not matched to a gene: 4. The CDR3 loop is CASRAGLATGELFF. As DNA, the CDR3 is TGTGCCAGCAGGGCGGGACTAGCTACCGGGGAGCTGTTTTTT.

Only a few counts were recorded for this clonotype. CDR3 sequence reads: CASSERELTLNEQFF. The CDR3, as DNA: TGTGCCAGCAGCGAGCGGGAGCTAACCCTCAATGAGCAGTTCTTC. This chain joins TRBV7-9 and TRBJ2-1; 8 bases line up with TRBD2. The CDR3 covers 15 residues. After removal of 5 bases from V and 6 bases from J, the junction contained 9 bases not matched to a gene. Germline V gene data show CDR1 as SEHNR and CDR2 as FQNEAQ (reference sequence).

This chain connects TRBV5-5 to TRBJ1-1; TRBD1 aligns across 8 bases. Per the germline V gene, CDR1 is SGHKS and CDR2 is YYEKEE (reference sequence). Losses at the gene ends were 3 bases for V and 0 bases for J; bases not matched to a gene: 7. The CDR3 sequence is 16 residues long. The CDR3 sequence is CASSYRQGNLNTEAFF. The DNA for the CDR3 is TGTGCCAGCAGCTACCGACAGGGGAATCTGAACACTGAAGCTTTCTTT.

The chain joins TRBV14 to TRBJ2-7; 8 bases are shared with TRBD2. Germline loops: CDR1 SGHDN, CDR2 FVKESK. The V segment lost 5 bases and the J segment 0 bases; nucleotides outside the gene matches: 6. This CDR3 has 15 residues. The CDR3 sequence is CASSKLAENSYEQYF. CDR3 sequence (DNA): TGTGCCAGCAGCAAACTAGCGGAAAACTCCTACGAGCAGTACTTC. Full variable domain (missing parts from reference TRBV14 and TRBJ2-7): EAGVTQFPSHSVIEKGQTVTLRCDPISGHDNLYWYRRVMGKEIKFLLHFVKESKQDESGMPNNRFLAERTGGTYSTLKVQPAELEDSGVYFCASSKLAENSYEQYFGPGTRLTVT.

J is TRBJ2-5 and V is TRBV12-3 or TRBV12-4; no clear D. The V end was cut by 5 bases, the J end by 0 bases, with 10 bases between. CDR3 length: 14 amino acids. CDR3 amino acids: CASSPRPNQETQYF. The CDR3, as DNA: TGTGCCAGCAGTCCCCGACCGAACCAAGAGACCCAGTACTTC.

This clonotype was detected a few times. This chain connects TRBV6-5 to TRBJ2-1; D possibly corresponds to TRBD2 (5 bases). Germline V gives CDR1 MNHEY, CDR2 SVGAGI. The V end was cut by 2 bases, the J end by 5 bases, with 19 bases between. The CDR3 is 17 amino acids. The CDR3 nucleotides read TGTGCCAGCAGTTACGGACCCGGTCGAGGGTTCAACAATGAGCAGTTCTTC. Its translation: CASSYGPGRGFNNEQFF.

V gene TRBV20-1 combines with J gene TRBJ2-3; 15 nucleotides line up with TRBD2. Germline assignment: CDR1 DFQATT and CDR2 SNEGSKA (reference sequence). The CDR3 contains 19 residues. Trimming cost V 3 bases and J 0 bases; bases outside gene matches: 10. The CDR3 coding sequence is TGCAGTGCTAGCTTTTCCGGACTAGCGGGGGGGCCTAGCACAGATACGCAGTATTTT. This translates into CSASFSGLAGGPSTDTQYF.

V is TRBV7-9 and J is TRBJ2-2; D is perhaps TRBD2 (6 bases). Germline-derived CDR1 and CDR2 are SEHNR and FQNEAQ (reference sequence). Trimming removed 1 base from V and 4 bases from J, with 28 bases in between. CDR3 length equals 21 residues. Written as DNA, the CDR3 is TGTGCCAGCAGCTTAGGGCTGGTCGGCGGGACTCGGAGGTTTGGCACCGGGGAGCTGTTTTTT. As protein: CASSLGLVGGTRRFGTGELFF.

The rearrangement links TRBV6-1 to TRBJ2-5, with 7 bases lining up with TRBD1. The CDR3 consists of 15 residues. The germline V gene has CDR1 MNHNS and CDR2 SASEGT. Trimming cost V 6 bases and J 1 base; bases outside gene matches: 8. This CDR3 reads CASSWSGQVQETQYF. In DNA, the CDR3 is TGTGCCAGCAGCTGGAGCGGACAGGTCCAAGAGACCCAGTACTTC.

The V gene is TRBV28, the J gene TRBJ2-3, with D uncertain. CDR1 MDHEN and CDR2 SYDVKM come from the germline V gene. The length of the CDR3 is 14 residues. V shed 6 bases and J shed 2 bases, with 12 bases lying between them. The chain's CDR3 is CASSRSTLTDTQYF. CDR3 DNA sequence: TGTGCCAGCAGCAGGTCGACCCTCACAGATACGCAGTATTTT.

This clonotype was seen ten or more times. This chain uses TRBV9 with TRBJ1-5; TRBD1 aligns across 9 bases. This CDR3 spans 15 amino acids. Germline values: CDR1 SGDLS, CDR2 YYNGEE. J was trimmed by 2 bases and V by 0 bases; bases with no gene match: 0. CDR3 coding DNA: TGTGCCAGCAGCGTAGGGACAGGGGGCAATCAGCCCCAGCATTTT. It specifies CASSVGTGGNQPQHF. Based on the CDR3 plus reference TRBV9 and TRBJ1-5, the full variable domain is DSGVTQTPKHLITATGQRVTLRCSPRSGDLSVYWYQQSLDQGLQFLIQYYNGEERAKGNILERFSAQQFPDLHSELNLSSLELGDSALYFCASSVGTGGNQPQHFGDGTRLSIL.

This clonotype turned up a few times. The rearrangement joins TRBV5-1 to TRBJ2-2, with D possibly TRBD1 on 5 matching bases. Trimming took 0 bases from V and 6 from J, leaving 12 bases between them. This CDR3 has 15 amino acids. Germline V gene data show CDR1 as SGHRS and CDR2 as YFSETQ. DNA for the CDR3: TGCGCCAGCAGCTTGGTTTCAGGGTTCGCCGGGGAGCTGTTTTTT. This sequence encodes CASSLVSGFAGELFF.

This clonotype was seen more than once but under ten times. V gene TRBV2 combines with J gene TRBJ2-3; a possible D gene is TRBD1 (5 bases). In germline, CDR1 is SNHLY, CDR2 FYNNEI. This CDR3 has 19 amino acids. V lost 8 bases and J lost 2, with 29 bases in between. CDR3 loop: CASAARIQVLRPDTDTQYF. For the CDR3, the DNA is TGTGCCAGCGCTGCGCGCATACAGGTCTTACGGCCCGACACAGATACGCAGTATTTT.

This clonotype was counted between two and nine times. V and J are TRBV12-3 or TRBV12-4 and TRBJ2-1; TRBD2 agrees at 12 bases. The length of the CDR3 is 15 residues. Trimming took 7 bases from V and 8 from J; bases not matched to a gene: 9. This chain's CDR3 is CASTPTSGSGYEQFF. The CDR3 DNA reads TGTGCCAGCACCCCGACTAGCGGGAGTGGGTATGAGCAGTTCTTC.

This clonotype was seen a handful of times. The chain is built from TRBV19 and TRBJ1-1, with D maybe TRBD1 (5 bases). CDR3 length: 12 amino acids. The V gene lost 4 bases and the J gene lost 11 bases, with 14 bases spanning the gap. CDR1 is LNHDA and CDR2 is SQIVND in the germline V gene (reference sequence). The CDR3 bases are TGTGCCAGTAGTACACCCGGGACCTCGGCTTTCTTT. This codes for CASSTPGTSAFF.

The chain combines TRBV29-1 with TRBJ1-3; no firm D call. The CDR3 consists of 11 residues. Trimming stripped 3 bases from V and 3 bases from J, with 3 bases between. The germline V gene encodes CDR1 SQVTM and CDR2 ANQGSEA. CDR3 in amino acids: CSVDRGNTIYF. CDR3 nucleotide sequence: TGCAGCGTTGACCGTGGAAACACCATATATTTT. Combining the CDR3 with reference TRBV29-1 and TRBJ1-3 gives the whole variable domain SAVISQKPSRDICQRGTSLTIQCQVDSQVTMMFWYRQQPGQSLTLIATANQGSEATYESGFVIDKFPISRPNLTFSTLTVSNMSPEDSSIYLCSVDRGNTIYFGEGSWLTVV.

This clonotype was seen a few times. The rearrangement joins TRBV29-1 to TRBJ2-5; tentatively, D is TRBD1 (6 bases). V was shortened by 6 bases and J by 5 bases, with 19 bases between the two germline ends. Per the germline V gene, CDR1 is SQVTM and CDR2 is ANQGSEA. CDR3 length equals 14 residues. The CDR3 spells CSVAPSGTRETQYF. Written as DNA, the CDR3 is TGCAGCGTGGCCCCCTCCGGGACAAGGGAGACCCAGTACTTC.

This clonotype was counted only a few times. This chain links TRBV20-1 with TRBJ2-3; perhaps TRBD1 as D (7 bases). Germline CDR1 reads DFQATT; CDR2 reads SNEGSKA (reference sequence). CDR3 length: 14 amino acids. V shed 5 bases and J shed 0 bases, with 12 bases lying between them. The CDR3 DNA sequence: TGCAGTGCTGCGGGACAGCAAAGCACAGATACGCAGTATTTT. Its translation is CSAAGQQSTDTQYF.

This clonotype has only a few counts. J is TRBJ1-5 and V is TRBV29-1; no reliable D call. The CDR3 runs to 11 residues. V was cut by 3 bases and J by 1 base, with 1 base left in between. Germline CDR1 is SQVTM and CDR2 is ANQGSEA. CDR3 sequence (DNA): TGCAGCGTTGACAGCAATCAGCCCCAGCATTTT. Protein: CSVDSNQPQHF.

This chain connects TRBV12-3 or TRBV12-4 to TRBJ2-3; D is unclear. Trimming stripped 2 bases from V and 7 bases from J, with 7 bases between. The CDR3 contains 12 residues. The CDR3 sequence is CASSLNKYTQYF. CDR3 in DNA: TGTGCCAGCAGTTTAAATAAGTATACGCAGTATTTT.

A few counts support this clonotype. The rearrangement links TRBV6-5 to TRBJ2-5; 9 bases match TRBD1. J lost 2 bases, V lost 2 bases, and 6 bases had no gene match. The V gene's germline CDR1 is MNHEY and CDR2 SVGAGI. CDR3 length: 16 residues. The CDR3: CASSYRGQGIQETQYF. The CDR3 region has the DNA TGTGCCAGCAGTTACCGCGGACAGGGGATACAAGAGACCCAGTACTTC.

The chain has TRBV12-3 or TRBV12-4 and TRBJ1-3, with 8 positions matching TRBD1. This CDR3 region has 14 residues. V lost 4 bases to trimming and J lost 1 base; unmatched junction nucleotides: 0. The CDR3 DNA is TGTGCCAGCAGTTACAGGGGGTCTGGAAACACCATATATTTT. Its protein product is CASSYRGSGNTIYF.

The chain joins TRBV25-1 to TRBJ2-5, with 7 bases that match TRBD1. The junction had 8 bases not matched to a gene; V was cut back by 5 bases and J by 5 bases. The CDR3 runs to 14 residues. The germline V gene has CDR1 MGHDK and CDR2 SYGVNS. For the CDR3, the DNA is TGTGCCAGCAGTCGGACAGGCTCTAGGGAGACCCAGTACTTC. Translated: CASSRTGSRETQYF.

This clonotype was observed at least ten times. This chain joins TRBV10-3 and TRBJ1-2; D is perhaps TRBD1 (5 bases). CDR1 and CDR2 from the germline V gene are ENHRY and SYGVKD. The CDR3 spans 14 residues. V was pared by 9 bases and J by 0 bases, with 14 bases between. CDR3 sequence (DNA): TGTGCCATGACACCTGACAGCTCTAACTATGGCTACACCTTC. As protein: CAMTPDSSNYGYTF.